The present entry profiles one TCR beta chain with its context. Per the authors' pipeline: Estimated nucleated cell counts came from reference gene primer amplification. The table came from immunoSEQ multiplex PCR; TCRdb's copy has only in-frame clones and leaves some out. That table gives V, J and clone size, and the DNA gave D and trimming. This sample has fewer than 200,000 clones, with about 84% found just once. This CDR3 region has 17 residues. Trimming removed 4 bases from V and 0 bases from J; junction bases left unmatched: 8. Germline-derived CDR1 and CDR2 are SGHNT and YYREEE (reference sequence). These data belong to a study of blood T cell repertoires in COVID-19.

Sequencing was performed on PBMCs or T cells enriched from blood (not recorded which). The V gene is TRBV5-4, the J gene TRBJ1-3; 9 bases are a match to TRBD1. The TCR sequence derives from a man in his fifties or sixties who had recovered from COVID-19. The CDR3 sequence is CASSRDRAGFSGNTIYF. CDR3 DNA sequence: TGTGCCAGCAGCAGGGACAGGGCCGGGTTCTCTGGAAACACCATATATTTT. Supplemented by reference TRBV5-4 and TRBJ1-3, the full variable domain reads ETGVTQSPTHLIKTRGQQVTLRCSSQSGHNTVSWYQQALGQGPQFIFQYYREEENGRGNFPPRFSGLQFPNYSSELNVNALELDDSALYLCASSRDRAGFSGNTIYFGEGSWLTVV.